The clone carrying this T cell receptor (beta chain) was observed many times. TCRdb ran MiXCR on the 5' RACE reads and lists one entry per CDR3 protein. Found here are a few hundred thousand distinct CDR3 sequences, 7.5% to 9.5% of them singletons; the top ten hold 3% to 3.5%. The sample originates from a study of T cells after yellow fever vaccination. In germline, CDR1 is MNHEY, CDR2 SVGEGT. The CDR3 runs 13 residues. Trimming removed 0 bases at V and 9 bases at J, with 6 bases between. The source material was CD4+ T cells sorted from PBMCs, sampled 5 days after the yellow fever booster vaccination. The V gene is TRBV6-2 or TRBV6-3, the J gene TRBJ1-6, with no clear D. This sequence originates from a man between 18 and 35 years old who received the YFV17D yellow fever vaccine. The CDR3 region is CASSYSEGSPLHF. In DNA form, the CDR3 reads TGTGCCAGCAGTTACTCCGAGGGTTCACCCCTCCACTTT.